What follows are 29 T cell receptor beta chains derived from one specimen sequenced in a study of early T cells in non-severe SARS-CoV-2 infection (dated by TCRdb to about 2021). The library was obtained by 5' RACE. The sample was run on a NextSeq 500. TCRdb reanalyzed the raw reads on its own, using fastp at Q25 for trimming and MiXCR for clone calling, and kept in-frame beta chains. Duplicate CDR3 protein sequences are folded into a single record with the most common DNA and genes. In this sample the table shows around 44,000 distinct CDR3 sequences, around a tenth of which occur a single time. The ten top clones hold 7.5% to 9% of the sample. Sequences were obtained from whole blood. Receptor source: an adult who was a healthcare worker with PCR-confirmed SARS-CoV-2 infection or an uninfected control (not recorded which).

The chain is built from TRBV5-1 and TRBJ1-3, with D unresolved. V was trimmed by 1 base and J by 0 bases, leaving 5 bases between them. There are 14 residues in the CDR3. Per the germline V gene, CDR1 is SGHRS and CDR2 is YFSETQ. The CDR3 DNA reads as TGCGCCAGCAGCTTGAGCGACTCTGGAAACACCATATATTTT. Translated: CASSLSDSGNTIYF.

CDR3 in DNA: TGCGCCACCCGCGGAAAACAGGGGGTCAATGAGCAGTTCTTC. Residues: CATRGKQGVNEQFF. The V call is TRBV4-1, the J call TRBJ2-1; 8 positions agree with TRBD1. The CDR3 runs to 14 residues. V lost 10 bases, J lost 6 bases, and 11 bases stayed unmatched. Germline lookup yields CDR1 MGHRA and CDR2 YSYEKL.

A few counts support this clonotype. CDR3 loop: CASSVSTARNYGYTF. The DNA for the CDR3 is TGTGCCAGCAGCGTATCGACAGCACGTAACTATGGCTACACCTTC. V and J are TRBV9 and TRBJ1-2, with D perhaps matching TRBD1 (5 bases). V was trimmed by 1 base and J by 1 base, leaving 11 bases between them. The CDR3 has 15 amino acids. Germline V gene data show CDR1 as SGDLS and CDR2 as YYNGEE.

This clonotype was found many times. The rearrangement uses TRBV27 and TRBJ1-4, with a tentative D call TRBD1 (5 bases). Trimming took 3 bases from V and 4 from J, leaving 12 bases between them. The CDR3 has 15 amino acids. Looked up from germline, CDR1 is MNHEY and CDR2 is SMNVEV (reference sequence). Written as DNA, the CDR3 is TGTGCCAGCAGTTTCTGGGGGGAGCATAATGAAAAACTGTTTTTT. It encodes CASSFWGEHNEKLFF.

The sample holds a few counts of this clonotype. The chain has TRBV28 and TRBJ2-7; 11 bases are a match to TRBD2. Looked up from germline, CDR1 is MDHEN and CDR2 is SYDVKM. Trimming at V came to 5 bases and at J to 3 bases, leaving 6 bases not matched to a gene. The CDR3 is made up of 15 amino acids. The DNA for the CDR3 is TGTGCCAGCAGTCTAGGGACTAGCGGTTACTACGAGCAGTACTTC. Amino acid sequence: CASSLGTSGYYEQYF.

In DNA form, the CDR3 reads TGTGCCAGTACCGCGGGAGGGATCAACGAGCAGTACTTC. Translating it yields CASTAGGINEQYF. V gene TRBV28 combines with J gene TRBJ2-7, with TRBD2 matching 9 bases. There are 13 residues in the CDR3. Per germline, CDR1 MDHEN and CDR2 SYDVKM. After removal of 9 bases from V and 5 bases from J, the junction contained 8 bases not matched to a gene.

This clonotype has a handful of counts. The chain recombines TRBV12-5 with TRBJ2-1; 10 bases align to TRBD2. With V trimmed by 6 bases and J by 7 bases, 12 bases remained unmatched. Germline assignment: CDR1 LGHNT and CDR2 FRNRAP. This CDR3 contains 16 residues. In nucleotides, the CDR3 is TGTGCTAGTGGCCTCCCAAGCGGGAGGGCCCGGAATGAGCAGTTCTTC. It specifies CASGLPSGRARNEQFF.

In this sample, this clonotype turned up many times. The CDR3 spells CASSLTGINTEAFF. CDR3 DNA sequence: TGTGCCAGCAGTCTAACAGGGATTAACACTGAAGCTTTCTTT. This chain connects TRBV6-6 to TRBJ1-1, with D possibly matching TRBD1 (6 bases). Germline CDR1 is MNHNY and CDR2 is SVGAGI (reference sequence). The CDR3 runs 14 residues. The ends were cut back, 5 bases at V and 2 bases at J, with 12 bases in the middle.

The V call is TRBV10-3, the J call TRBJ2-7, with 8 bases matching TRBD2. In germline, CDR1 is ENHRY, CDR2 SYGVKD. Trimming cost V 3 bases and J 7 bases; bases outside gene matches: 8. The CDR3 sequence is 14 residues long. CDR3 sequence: CAISDITSGREQYF. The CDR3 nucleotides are TGTGCCATCAGTGACATAACTAGCGGCCGGGAGCAGTACTTC.

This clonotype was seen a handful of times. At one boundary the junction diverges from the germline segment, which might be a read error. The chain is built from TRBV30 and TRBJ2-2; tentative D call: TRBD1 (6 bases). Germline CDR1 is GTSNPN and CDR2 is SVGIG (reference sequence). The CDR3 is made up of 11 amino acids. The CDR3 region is CFGARGGELFF. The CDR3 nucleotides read TGCTTCGGGGCCAGGGGAGGGGAGCTGTTTTTT.

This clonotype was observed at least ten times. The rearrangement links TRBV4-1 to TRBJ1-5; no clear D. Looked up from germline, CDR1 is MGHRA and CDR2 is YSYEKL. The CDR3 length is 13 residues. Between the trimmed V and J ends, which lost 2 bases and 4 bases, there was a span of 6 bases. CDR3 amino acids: CASSQIKNQPQHF. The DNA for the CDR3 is TGCGCCAGCAGCCAAATCAAAAATCAGCCCCAGCATTTT.

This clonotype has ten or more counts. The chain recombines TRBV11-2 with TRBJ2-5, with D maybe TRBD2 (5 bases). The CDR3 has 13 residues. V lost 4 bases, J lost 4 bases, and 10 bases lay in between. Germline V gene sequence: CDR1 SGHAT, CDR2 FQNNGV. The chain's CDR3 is CASSSGVGETQYF. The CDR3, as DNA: TGTGCCAGCAGCTCCGGGGTGGGAGAGACCCAGTACTTC.

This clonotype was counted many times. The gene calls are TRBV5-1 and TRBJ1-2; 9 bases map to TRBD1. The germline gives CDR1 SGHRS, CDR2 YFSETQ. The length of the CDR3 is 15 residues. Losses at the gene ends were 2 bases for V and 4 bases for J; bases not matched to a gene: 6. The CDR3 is CASSFWTGESYGYTF. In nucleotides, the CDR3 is TGCGCCAGCAGCTTCTGGACAGGGGAGAGCTATGGCTACACCTTC.

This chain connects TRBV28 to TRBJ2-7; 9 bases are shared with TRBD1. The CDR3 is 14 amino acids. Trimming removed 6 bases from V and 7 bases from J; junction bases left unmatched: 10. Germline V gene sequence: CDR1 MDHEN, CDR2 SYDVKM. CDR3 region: CASSVTGGAGEQYF. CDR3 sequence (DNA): TGTGCCAGCAGCGTAACAGGGGGCGCAGGAGAGCAGTACTTC.

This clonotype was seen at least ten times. This CDR3 is CASGSGSSYEQYF. CDR3 sequence (DNA): TGTGCTAGTGGTAGCGGGAGCTCCTACGAGCAGTACTTC. The chain is built from TRBV12-5 and TRBJ2-7, with 8 bases identical to TRBD2. Germline V gene sequence: CDR1 LGHNT, CDR2 FRNRAP. V lost 5 bases, J lost 0 bases, and 0 bases stayed unmatched. CDR3 size: 13 residues.

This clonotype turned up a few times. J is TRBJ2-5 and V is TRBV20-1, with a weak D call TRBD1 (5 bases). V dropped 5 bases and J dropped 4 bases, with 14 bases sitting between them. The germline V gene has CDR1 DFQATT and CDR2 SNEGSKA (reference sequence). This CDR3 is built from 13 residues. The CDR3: CSAPDSLVETQYF. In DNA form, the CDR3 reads TGCAGTGCTCCAGACAGCCTGGTAGAGACCCAGTACTTC.

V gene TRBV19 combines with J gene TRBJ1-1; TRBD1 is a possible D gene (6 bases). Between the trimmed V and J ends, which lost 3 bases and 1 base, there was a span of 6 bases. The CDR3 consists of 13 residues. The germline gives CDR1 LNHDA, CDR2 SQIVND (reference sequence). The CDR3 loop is CASSMTGNTEAFF. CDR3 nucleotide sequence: TGTGCCAGTAGTATGACAGGGAACACTGAAGCTTTCTTT.

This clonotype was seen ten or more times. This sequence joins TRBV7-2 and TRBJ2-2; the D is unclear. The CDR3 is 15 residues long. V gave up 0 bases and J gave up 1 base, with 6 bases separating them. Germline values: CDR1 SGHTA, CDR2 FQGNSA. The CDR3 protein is CASSLAQWNTGELFF. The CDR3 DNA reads TGTGCCAGCAGCTTAGCACAGTGGAACACCGGGGAGCTGTTTTTT. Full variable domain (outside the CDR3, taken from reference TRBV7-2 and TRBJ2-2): GAGVSQSPSNKVTEKGKDVELRCDPISGHTALYWYRQSLGQGLEFLIYFQGNSAPDKSGLPSDRFSAERTGGSVSTLTIQRTQQEDSAVYLCASSLAQWNTGELFFGEGSRLTVL.

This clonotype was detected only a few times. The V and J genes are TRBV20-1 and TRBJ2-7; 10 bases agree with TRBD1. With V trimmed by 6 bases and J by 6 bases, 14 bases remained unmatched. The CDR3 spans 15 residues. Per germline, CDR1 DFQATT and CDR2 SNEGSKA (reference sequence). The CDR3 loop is CSAVYGGTGVTEQYF. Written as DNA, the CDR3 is TGCAGTGCGGTTTACGGCGGGACAGGGGTCACCGAGCAGTACTTC.

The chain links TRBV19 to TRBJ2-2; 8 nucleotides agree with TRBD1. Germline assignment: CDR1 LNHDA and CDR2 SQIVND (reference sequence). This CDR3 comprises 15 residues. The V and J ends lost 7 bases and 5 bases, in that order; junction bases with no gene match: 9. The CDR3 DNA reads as TGTGCCAGTACCCCGGACAGGGCGAGGACCGGGGAGCTGTTTTTT. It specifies CASTPDRARTGELFF.

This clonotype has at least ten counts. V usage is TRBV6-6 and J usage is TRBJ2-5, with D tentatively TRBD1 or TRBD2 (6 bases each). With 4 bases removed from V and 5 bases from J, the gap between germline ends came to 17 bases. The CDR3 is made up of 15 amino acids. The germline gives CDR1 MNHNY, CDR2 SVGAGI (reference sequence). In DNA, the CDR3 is TGTGCCAGCAGTTTTACTTGGGGGGCGCAGGAGACCCAGTACTTC. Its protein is CASSFTWGAQETQYF.

The CDR3 protein is CASSLRGTGRPDTQYF. The CDR3 bases are TGCGCCAGCAGCTTAAGAGGGACAGGGAGGCCAGATACGCAGTATTTT. V is TRBV5-1 and J is TRBJ2-3; 9 nucleotides agree with TRBD1. The CDR3 length is 16 residues. The germline CDR1 and CDR2 sequences are SGHRS and YFSETQ. Trimming at V came to 2 bases and at J to 4 bases, leaving 8 bases not matched to a gene.

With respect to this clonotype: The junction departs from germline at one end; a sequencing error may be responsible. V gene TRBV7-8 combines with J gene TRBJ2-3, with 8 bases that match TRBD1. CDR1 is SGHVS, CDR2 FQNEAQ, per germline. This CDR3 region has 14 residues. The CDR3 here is CVSSPDRVTDTQYF. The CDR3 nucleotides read TGTGTCAGCAGCCCGGACAGGGTAACAGATACGCAGTATTTT. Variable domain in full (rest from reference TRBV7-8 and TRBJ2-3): GAGVSQSPRYKVAKRGQDVALRCDPISGHVSLFWYQQALGQGPEFLTYFQNEAQLDKSGLPSDRFFAERPEGSVSTLKIQRTQQEDSAVYLCVSSPDRVTDTQYFGPGTRLTVL.

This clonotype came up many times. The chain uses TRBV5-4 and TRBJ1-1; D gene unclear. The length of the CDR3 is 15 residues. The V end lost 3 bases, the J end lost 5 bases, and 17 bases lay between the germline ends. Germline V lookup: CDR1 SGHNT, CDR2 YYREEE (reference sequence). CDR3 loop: CASSSAGARWTEAFF. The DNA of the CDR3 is TGTGCCAGCAGCTCCGCGGGCGCAAGGTGGACTGAAGCTTTCTTT.

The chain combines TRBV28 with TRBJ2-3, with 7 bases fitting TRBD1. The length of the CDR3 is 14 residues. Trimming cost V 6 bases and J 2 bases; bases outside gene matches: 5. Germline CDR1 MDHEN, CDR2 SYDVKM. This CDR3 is CASRMGQFTDTQYF. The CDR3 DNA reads TGTGCCAGCAGGATGGGACAGTTCACAGATACGCAGTATTTT.

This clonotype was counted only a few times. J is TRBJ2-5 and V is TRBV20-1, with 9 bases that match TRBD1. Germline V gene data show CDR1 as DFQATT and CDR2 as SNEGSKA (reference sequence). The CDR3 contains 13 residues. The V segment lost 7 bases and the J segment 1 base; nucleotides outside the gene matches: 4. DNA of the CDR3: TGCAGTGGAGCGGGACAGGGCCAAGAGACCCAGTACTTC. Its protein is CSGAGQGQETQYF.

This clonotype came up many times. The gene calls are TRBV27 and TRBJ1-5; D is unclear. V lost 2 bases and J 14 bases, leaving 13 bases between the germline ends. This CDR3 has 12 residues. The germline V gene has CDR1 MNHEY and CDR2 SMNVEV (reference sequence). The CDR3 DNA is TGTGCCAGCAGTTTAAAGCCTACGAATAAGCATTTT. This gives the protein CASSLKPTNKHF.

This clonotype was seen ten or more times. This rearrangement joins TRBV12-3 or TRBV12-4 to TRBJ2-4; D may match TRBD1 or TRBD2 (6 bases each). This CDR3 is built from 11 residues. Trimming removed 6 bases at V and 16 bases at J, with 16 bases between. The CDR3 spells CASSAGGPVYF. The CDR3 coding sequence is TGTGCCAGCAGCGCCGGGGGCCCTGTCTACTTC.

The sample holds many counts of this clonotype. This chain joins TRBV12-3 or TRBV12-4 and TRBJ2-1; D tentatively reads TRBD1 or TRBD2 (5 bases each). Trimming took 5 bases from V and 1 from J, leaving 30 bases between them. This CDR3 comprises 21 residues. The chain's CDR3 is CASSGIEGIGIWGSSYNEQFF. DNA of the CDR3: TGTGCCAGCAGTGGAATAGAGGGGATTGGTATTTGGGGCTCTTCCTACAATGAGCAGTTCTTC.